This T cell receptor (beta chain) is drawn from a study of T cell changes during pregnancy in multiple sclerosis. Clones were sequenced by immunoSEQ multiplex PCR, and TCRdb holds only the in-frame ones, with some missing. The repertoire holds about 35,000 clones, with about 90% as singletons. CDR3 size: 16 residues. V dropped 4 bases and J dropped 3 bases, with 19 bases sitting between them. Per germline, CDR1 SGHVS and CDR2 FQNEAQ. The specimen comprised CD4+ T cells from peripheral blood mononuclear cells, sampled in the third trimester of pregnancy. The TCR comes from a female donor in good health, enrolled as a control in a pregnancy study. The chain joins TRBV7-8 to TRBJ2-7, with D possibly TRBD2 on 6 matching bases. CDR3 in DNA: TGTGCCAGCAGCTCCGCGGGACCTGGAGGTTTCTACGAGCAGTACTTC. Its protein is CASSSAGPGGFYEQYF.